This T cell receptor (beta chain) appears in the sequencing data of a study of blood T cell repertoires in COVID-19. Across the whole study: The origin of the acute and convalescent COVID-19 samples was the United States, Italy and Spain.

Looked up from germline, CDR1 is SEHNR and CDR2 is FQNEAQ (reference sequence). The CDR3 totals 19 residues. V shed 1 base and J 0 bases; nucleotides not matched to a gene: 10. Original handling: Counts of nucleated cells, estimated from reference gene primer amplification, were obtained. TCRdb's table, derived via immunoSEQ multiplex PCR, lists solely in-frame clones and lacks some. V, J and clone size reflect that table, while D and trimming were determined from the DNA. The data hold tens of thousands of clones, with roughly 87% observed a single time. The clonotype originates from a man between 50 and 59 years old with active COVID-19. The J gene is TRBJ2-1, the V gene TRBV7-9; 9 nucleotides line up with TRBD2. Specimen: peripheral blood. As DNA, the CDR3 is TGTGCCAGCAGCTTAGGAGTGCTAGCGGGGTCGAGCTCCTACAATGAGCAGTTCTTC. Its protein product is CASSLGVLAGSSSYNEQFF.